Following are 25 T cell receptor beta chains from one sample sequenced in a study of OX40 agonist ivuxolimab in advanced cancers. Data came from immunoSEQ multiplex PCR; TCRdb stores just in-frame clones and leaves some out. The sample carries over 45,000 clones, 70% to 80% recorded once. This specimen was CD4+ or CD8+ T cells sorted from blood, taken in a trial of the OX40 agonist ivuxolimab. Receptors originate from an adult with an advanced solid tumor such as melanoma, head and neck, liver or kidney cancer.

V gene TRBV4-1 combines with J gene TRBJ1-2, with 8 bases that match TRBD1. The CDR3 is 15 amino acids. Germline V gene lookup returns CDR1 MGHRA and CDR2 YSYEKL. V lost 4 bases, J lost 6 bases, and 10 bases stayed unmatched. The CDR3 reads CASSLTQGAQDGYTF. The CDR3 region has the DNA TGCGCCAGCAGCCTGACTCAGGGGGCACAGGATGGCTACACCTTC.

This clone turned up a few times. The chain employs TRBV18 and TRBJ2-2; the D is unclear. There are 14 residues in the CDR3. Germline V gene lookup returns CDR1 KGHSH and CDR2 LQKENI. Trimming shortened V by 2 bases and J by 2 bases, and 6 bases separated the two germline ends. The CDR3 loop reads CASSPKGNTGELFF. In DNA form, the CDR3 reads TGTGCCAGCTCACCAAAGGGAAACACCGGGGAGCTGTTTTTT.

CDR3 protein: CASSSGTAPEAFF. In DNA form, the CDR3 reads TGCGCCAGCAGCTCGGGGACGGCCCCTGAAGCTTTCTTT. The chain combines TRBV5-1 with TRBJ1-1; D is perhaps TRBD1 (5 bases). The CDR3 length is 13 residues. Germline V gene data show CDR1 as SGHRS and CDR2 as YFSETQ. The V end was cut by 3 bases, the J end by 6 bases, with 12 bases between.

This sequence joins TRBV7-9 and TRBJ2-5; TRBD1 agrees at 9 bases. V was clipped by 6 bases and J by 5 bases; unmatched bases: 19. This CDR3 contains 18 residues. The germline gives CDR1 SEHNR, CDR2 FQNEAQ (reference sequence). CDR3 sequence reads: CASRPGYRGPLGVETQYF. DNA of the CDR3: TGTGCCAGCAGACCAGGGTACAGGGGGCCTCTGGGTGTGGAGACCCAGTACTTC.

Concerning this clone itself: The same CDR3 can be traced to other DNA sequences in this sample. This chain links TRBV28 with TRBJ1-3; D gene ambiguous. This CDR3 is 12 amino acids long. Deletions cut 6 bases from V and 3 bases from J, with 6 bases between. Germline loops: CDR1 MDHEN, CDR2 SYDVKM. DNA of the CDR3: TGTGCCAGCAGCTTAGGTGGAAACACCATATATTTT. Translated: CASSLGGNTIYF.

This clone was seen a single time. The CDR3 protein is CASITEQGGGQYF. CDR3 DNA: TGTGCCAGCATTACTGAGCAGGGGGGTGGGCAGTATTTT. The chain links TRBV6-6 to TRBJ2-3; a possible D gene is TRBD1 (7 bases). Looked up from germline, CDR1 is MNHNY and CDR2 is SVGAGI (reference sequence). CDR3 size: 13 residues. The V end was cut by 7 bases, the J end by 11 bases, with 19 bases between.

The chain has TRBV28 and TRBJ2-7, with a tentative D call TRBD1 (6 bases). Trimming removed 6 bases at V and 3 bases at J, with 15 bases between. Germline CDR1 MDHEN, CDR2 SYDVKM. The CDR3 length is 14 residues. The CDR3 reads CASRRTRGFYEQYF. For the CDR3, the DNA is TGTGCCAGCAGGAGGACAAGGGGGTTCTACGAGCAGTACTTC.

This chain connects TRBV5-8 to TRBJ2-5; 12 bases map to TRBD2. With V trimmed by 6 bases and J by 2 bases, 8 bases remained unmatched. Germline loops: CDR1 SGHTS, CDR2 YDEGEE. The CDR3 is made up of 16 amino acids. The CDR3, as DNA: TGTGCCAGCACCATGAGGGGGACTAGCGGGCAAGAGACCCAGTACTTC. Encoded protein: CASTMRGTSGQETQYF.

The J gene is TRBJ2-5, the V gene TRBV5-1; D ambiguous. The CDR3 has 14 amino acids. V gave up 0 bases and J gave up 0 bases, with 6 bases separating them. CDR1 and CDR2 (germline): SGHRS, YFSETQ. The chain's CDR3 is CASSLDGYQETQYF. CDR3 nucleotide sequence: TGCGCCAGCAGCTTGGACGGGTACCAAGAGACCCAGTACTTC. Using reference TRBV5-1 and TRBJ2-5 for the parts outside the CDR3, the full variable domain is KAGVTQTPRYLIKTRGQQVTLSCSPISGHRSVSWYQQTPGQGLQFLFEYFSETQRNKGNFPGRFSGRQFSNSRSEMNVSTLELGDSALYLCASSLDGYQETQYFGPGTRLLVL.

The rearrangement links TRBV5-1 to TRBJ2-3; possibly TRBD1 or TRBD2 for D (5 bases each). This CDR3 is built from 17 residues. Germline CDR1 is SGHRS and CDR2 is YFSETQ. V was pared by 2 bases and J by 2 bases, with 18 bases between. The CDR3 is CASSLPTGPRYTDTQYF. The CDR3 DNA sequence: TGCGCCAGCAGCTTACCAACGGGACCTCGATACACAGATACGCAGTATTTT.

V and J are TRBV4-1 and TRBJ2-3; 10 bases match TRBD2. This CDR3 contains 15 residues. CDR1 MGHRA and CDR2 YSYEKL come from the germline V gene. V trimming: 4 bases; J trimming: 5 bases; junction bases outside the gene matches: 6. CDR3 bases: TGCGCCAGCAGCCGAGCGGGGGGGCCGGTAGATACGCAGTATTTT. This sequence encodes CASSRAGGPVDTQYF.

This sequence joins TRBV25-1 and TRBJ1-4; 9 positions match TRBD1. CDR1 MGHDK and CDR2 SYGVNS come from the germline V gene. The CDR3 totals 14 residues. V shed 7 bases and J 5 bases; nucleotides not matched to a gene: 5. Here the CDR3 DNA reads TGTGCCAGCAACGCCGGGACAGGGAATGAAAAACTGTTTTTT. As protein: CASNAGTGNEKLFF. Together with reference TRBV25-1 and TRBJ1-4, the CDR3 gives the full variable domain: EADIYQTPRYLVIGTGKKITLECSQTMGHDKMYWYQQDPGMELHLIHYSYGVNSTEKGDLSSESTVSRIRTEHFPLTLESARPSHTSQYLCASNAGTGNEKLFFGSGTQLSVL.

The chain combines TRBV9 with TRBJ2-3; D possibly corresponds to TRBD2 (6 bases). V was pared by 0 bases and J by 3 bases, with 11 bases between. CDR1 is SGDLS and CDR2 is YYNGEE in the germline V gene. The CDR3 runs 15 residues. For the CDR3, the DNA is TGTGCCAGCAGCGTAGACGGGGGAAAAACAGATACGCAGTATTTT. As protein: CASSVDGGKTDTQYF.

The chain links TRBV30 to TRBJ1-6, with D uncertain. Per the germline V gene, CDR1 is GTSNPN and CDR2 is SVGIG (reference sequence). V was cut by 1 base and J by 6 bases, with 7 bases left in between. The CDR3 has 13 amino acids. This CDR3 reads CAWSAYGNSPLHF. The CDR3 nucleotides read TGTGCCTGGAGTGCCTACGGTAATTCACCCCTCCACTTT.

The chain combines TRBV7-8 with TRBJ1-3, with 7 bases matching TRBD1. V was clipped by 5 bases and J by 0 bases; unmatched bases: 7. CDR3 length equals 16 residues. CDR1 and CDR2 (germline): SGHVS, FQNEAQ. DNA of the CDR3: TGTGCCAGCAGCCGGAACCGGGACAGCTCTGGAAACACCATATATTTT. Protein sequence: CASSRNRDSSGNTIYF.

This clone was seen more than once but under ten times. V gene TRBV6-5 combines with J gene TRBJ1-1; D remains unclear. The V gene lost 6 bases and the J gene lost 5 bases, with 10 bases spanning the gap. Germline loops: CDR1 MNHEY, CDR2 SVGAGI. CDR3 size: 12 residues. CDR3 nucleotides: TGTGCCAGCAGCCGACGGGATACTGAAGCTTTCTTT. It specifies CASSRRDTEAFF.

V usage is TRBV7-9 and J usage is TRBJ2-5; 9 nucleotides line up with TRBD2. CDR3 size: 16 residues. Looked up from germline, CDR1 is SEHNR and CDR2 is FQNEAQ (reference sequence). V was pared by 8 bases and J by 5 bases, with 15 bases of the junction left unmatched. CDR3 coding DNA: TGTGCCAGCCGCTCCGCGGGGGGGCCTAGGGAGGAGACCCAGTACTTC. Translated, it gives CASRSAGGPREETQYF.

This clone was detected only a few times. This CDR3 reads CASSLGPEETQYF. In nucleotides, the CDR3 is TGTGCCAGCAGTTTGGGGCCTGAGGAGACCCAGTACTTC. The chain is built from TRBV2 and TRBJ2-5, with D perhaps TRBD1 (5 bases). Germline CDR1 is SNHLY and CDR2 is FYNNEI. This CDR3 has 13 residues. Trimming cost V 5 bases and J 5 bases, with 12 bases left between them.

The chain combines TRBV7-3 with TRBJ1-1, with a tentative D call TRBD1 (6 bases). Germline V gene lookup returns CDR1 SGHTA and CDR2 FQGTGA. This CDR3 spans 14 amino acids. With 2 bases removed from V and 5 bases from J, the gap between germline ends came to 12 bases. The CDR3 DNA sequence: TGTGCCAGCAGCTTATTCAGGGGAGGTACTGAAGCTTTCTTT. Its translation: CASSLFRGGTEAFF.

This clone was counted between two and nine times. The chain recombines TRBV7-3 with TRBJ2-1, with D possibly TRBD1 on 5 matching bases. CDR1 is SGHTA, CDR2 FQGTGA, per germline. The CDR3 totals 15 residues. The ends were cut back, 1 base at V and 5 bases at J, with 12 bases in the middle. The CDR3 loop is CASSLSWTIDNEQFF. CDR3 coding DNA: TGTGCCAGCAGCTTAAGTTGGACAATCGACAATGAGCAGTTCTTC. The variable domain in full, with the rest retrieved from reference TRBV7-3 and TRBJ2-1, is GAGVSQTPSNKVTEKGKYVELRCDPISGHTALYWYRQSLGQGPEFLIYFQGTGAADDSGLPNDRFFAVRPEGSVSTLKIQRTERGDSAVYLCASSLSWTIDNEQFFGPGTRLTVL.

CDR3 sequence reads: CASSLPRISGANVLTF. Written as DNA, the CDR3 is TGTGCCAGCAGCTTACCCCGGATCTCTGGGGCCAACGTCCTGACTTTC. The J gene is TRBJ2-6, the V gene TRBV5-4; D is unresolved. Germline CDR1 is SGHNT and CDR2 is YYREEE (reference sequence). Trimming cost V 2 bases and J 0 bases, with 9 bases left between them. The CDR3 length is 16 residues.

The genes are TRBV5-8 and TRBJ2-7; 8 bases map to TRBD2. CDR1 and CDR2 from the germline V gene are SGHTS and YDEGEE. The CDR3 is made up of 13 amino acids. Trimming cost V 3 bases and J 2 bases; bases outside gene matches: 1. The CDR3, as DNA: TGTGCCAGCAGCTCGGGACTAGCCTACGAGCAGTACTTC. Residues: CASSSGLAYEQYF. The variable domain in full, with the rest retrieved from reference TRBV5-8 and TRBJ2-7, is EAGVTQSPTHLIKTRGQQATLRCSPISGHTSVYWYQQALGLGLQFLLWYDEGEERNRGNFPPRFSGRQFPNYSSELNVNALELEDSALYLCASSSGLAYEQYFGPGTRLTVT.

V gene TRBV4-1 combines with J gene TRBJ1-2; TRBD1 is a possible D gene (5 bases). The CDR3 sequence is 16 residues long. V gave up 1 base and J gave up 4 bases, with 16 bases separating them. From germline, CDR1 is MGHRA and CDR2 YSYEKL. As DNA, the CDR3 is TGCGCCAGCAGCCAAGGTCGGGACTCCATGGCCTATGGCTACACCTTC. Its translation: CASSQGRDSMAYGYTF.

This clone was picked up a small number of times. This chain links TRBV14 with TRBJ1-1, with D maybe TRBD1 (5 bases). This CDR3 is built from 13 residues. Trimming shortened V by 9 bases and J by 5 bases, and 16 bases separated the two germline ends. Germline V CDR1 and CDR2: SGHDN, FVKESK. The CDR3 DNA follows: TGTGCCAGTGGGGGACGGGAGGGGACTGAAGCTTTCTTT. Protein: CASGGREGTEAFF. The entire variable domain, with the rest obtained from reference TRBV14 and TRBJ1-1, is as follows: EAGVTQFPSHSVIEKGQTVTLRCDPISGHDNLYWYRRVMGKEIKFLLHFVKESKQDESGMPNNRFLAERTGGTYSTLKVQPAELEDSGVYFCASGGREGTEAFFGQGTRLTVV.

The CDR3 reads CASSWDNNEQFF. The CDR3 DNA follows: TGTGCCAGCAGCTGGGATAACAATGAGCAGTTCTTC. This chain links TRBV6-5 with TRBJ2-1, with D unclear. The CDR3 has 12 amino acids. V lost 6 bases and J 5 bases, leaving 8 bases between the germline ends. CDR1 is MNHEY, CDR2 SVGAGI, per germline.